The rows below give T cell receptor beta chains drawn from one sample of a study of blood T cell repertoires in COVID-19. TCRdb's table, derived via immunoSEQ multiplex PCR, lists solely in-frame clones and lacks some. The sample consists of hundreds of thousands of clones, roughly 88% of them appearing once. Sequenced material: PBMCs or T cells enriched from blood (not recorded which). These receptors were collected from a woman aged 50 to 65 who had recovered from COVID-19. Each CDR3 is given with its conserved first and last residue. The order of the fields is D gene, J gene, clone size, V gene, CDR3 protein, CDR3 DNA. D genes are given only for firm matches. Only some rows state a clone size, as once, few, many or a class for expanded clones.

D: TRBD1; J: TRBJ2-2; size: -; V: TRBV7-3; CDR3: CASSFTGGYTGELFF; DNA: TGTGCCAGCAGCTTCACAGGGGGCTACACCGGGGAGCTGTTTTTT
D: -; J: TRBJ1-1; size: -; V: TRBV30; CDR3: CAWSVLVVGAFF; DNA: TGTGCCTGGAGTGTACTGGTCGTTGGAGCTTTCTTT
D: TRBD1; J: TRBJ1-5; size: -; V: TRBV7-9; CDR3: CASSPTGFDQPQHF; DNA: TGTGCCAGCAGCCCGACAGGGTTTGATCAGCCCCAGCATTTT
D: -; J: TRBJ1-1; size: -; V: TRBV29-1; CDR3: CSVEGHRRTGQGGAFF; DNA: TGCAGCGTTGAGGGTCACCGGAGGACGGGGCAAGGGGGAGCTTTCTTT
D: -; J: TRBJ1-1; size: -; V: TRBV28; CDR3: CASSIGGHMNTEAFF; DNA: TGTGCCAGCAGTATTGGAGGCCACATGAACACTGAAGCTTTCTTT
D: TRBD1; J: TRBJ1-1; size: once; V: TRBV18; CDR3: CASSPLPGTGKTEAFF; DNA: TGTGCCAGCTCACCGTTGCCCGGGACAGGGAAAACTGAAGCTTTCTTT
D: TRBD2; J: TRBJ2-3; size: few; V: TRBV5-4; CDR3: CASSRRVGGSTDTQYF; DNA: TGTGCCAGCAGCCGTAGGGTGGGGGGGAGCACAGATACGCAGTATTTT
D: TRBD1; J: TRBJ2-1; size: -; V: TRBV28; CDR3: CASSFGDSRSNEQFF; DNA: TGTGCCAGCAGTTTTGGGGACAGTCGCAGCAATGAGCAGTTCTTC
D: -; J: TRBJ1-2; size: -; V: TRBV7-2; CDR3: CASSQTGYGYTF; DNA: TGTGCCAGCAGCCAGACGGGCTATGGCTACACCTTC
D: TRBD1; J: TRBJ1-5; size: -; V: TRBV27; CDR3: CASSLTGGGQPQHF; DNA: TGTGCCAGCAGTCTGACAGGGGGCGGACAGCCCCAGCATTTT
D: -; J: TRBJ2-1; size: many; V: TRBV6-2/TRBV6-3; CDR3: CASSYRGGEGGNEQFF; DNA: TGTGCCAGCAGTTACAGGGGAGGGGAGGGGGGCAATGAGCAGTTCTTC
D: TRBD1; J: TRBJ1-3; size: -; V: TRBV6-5; CDR3: CASSQGQSVNTIYF; DNA: TGTGCCAGCAGCCAGGGACAGTCGGTAAACACCATATATTTT
D: -; J: TRBJ2-1; size: once; V: TRBV2; CDR3: CASSDWGEGTYNEQFF; DNA: TGTGCCAGCAGTGACTGGGGCGAAGGGACCTACAATGAGCAGTTCTTC
D: TRBD1; J: TRBJ2-3; size: few; V: TRBV4-3; CDR3: CASSQDFEGAGDTQYF; DNA: TGCGCCAGCAGCCAAGATTTTGAGGGGGCCGGAGATACGCAGTATTTT
D: -; J: TRBJ2-7; size: -; V: TRBV21-1; CDR3: CASIVTDYEQYF; DNA: TGTGCCAGCATCGTGACAGACTACGAGCAGTACTTC
D: -; J: TRBJ2-1; size: -; V: TRBV12-3/TRBV12-4; CDR3: CASRLDTEQFF; DNA: TGTGCCAGCAGGTTAGACACGGAGCAGTTCTTC
D: TRBD1; J: TRBJ1-1; size: -; V: TRBV28; CDR3: CASSVLQGEAFF; DNA: TGTGCCAGCAGTGTCTTACAGGGGGAAGCTTTCTTT
D: -; J: TRBJ1-1; size: once; V: TRBV12-5; CDR3: CASESGHLEAFF; DNA: TGTGCTAGCGAATCCGGACATCTTGAAGCTTTCTTT
D: TRBD1; J: TRBJ1-1; size: -; V: TRBV9; CDR3: CASSVGGGEGTEAFF; DNA: TGTGCCAGCAGCGTTGGAGGGGGCGAAGGCACTGAAGCTTTCTTT
D: TRBD1; J: TRBJ1-2; size: -; V: TRBV7-8; CDR3: CASSLFPGGNYGYTF; DNA: TGTGCCAGCAGCTTGTTTCCAGGGGGGAACTATGGCTACACCTTC
D: -; J: TRBJ1-6; size: -; V: TRBV6-5; CDR3: CASREGGGRYSPLHF; DNA: TGTGCCAGCAGGGAGGGGGGGGGAAGATATTCACCCCTCCACTTT
D: TRBD1; J: TRBJ1-5; size: -; V: TRBV19; CDR3: CASSIYAGQRNQPQHF; DNA: TGTGCCAGTAGTATATATGCGGGACAGAGAAATCAGCCCCAGCATTTT